The following is a T cell receptor beta chain sequence with its context. Its antigen remains unidentified. This could be a read error, since a much larger clone is one nucleotide away. The library was generated by PCR. Instrument used: Illumina HiSeq 2500. To reduce PCR and sequencing biases, unique molecular identifiers were built into the TCR beta cDNA libraries. Approximately 500,000 cDNA molecules were obtained per 1 to 10 million input T cells, so each molecule approximated one T cell. The patient libraries were prepared and sequenced with the same protocol used for the earlier healthy control dataset. Samples belonging to the same batch were prepared together, multiplexed and sequenced on a shared HiSeq lane. Regarding the original processing steps: Raw barcoded reads were processed with MIGEC, discarding single-read molecular identifier groups before consensus assembly and CDR3 extraction. Clonotype tables were post-analysed with VDJtools, and diversity was normalized by down-sampling all datasets to the smallest sample size. Repertoire overlap clustering matched CDR3 amino acid but not nucleotide sequences to correct batch-related cross-sample contamination. TCRdb reworked the public reads: Q25 trimming with fastp, MiXCR clone assembly, productive beta chains retained. Each record represents a unique CDR3 protein, reported with the most common genes and DNA among its rows. What appears here as the V and J calls and clone size reflects TCRdb's work, not the paper's. In this sample the table shows 700,000 to 800,000 distinct CDR3 sequences, roughly 27% of which occur a single time. The top ten hold under 0.7% of the sample.

The CDR3, cysteine through phenylalanine, is 15 amino acids long. Here the CDR3 DNA is all that survives: 45 bases in frame from base 1. In the germline V gene, CDR1 corresponds to SGHTA and CDR2 to FQGNSA. V loses 2 bases, J loses 4 bases, and the germline ends lie 13 bases apart. The source of the sample is a study of post-analysis software for immune sequencing data (dated by TCRdb to about 2015). About the study as a whole: The recorded disease courses included relapsing-remitting, secondary progressive and progressive-relapsing multiple sclerosis, and some patients had no subtype annotation. Patient repertoires were compared against roughly 12 previously published healthy control repertoires from donors aged roughly 6 to 28 years. A subset of samples was prepared in parallel using single-end sample barcoding, then pooled and co-amplified after Illumina adapter ligation.

To demonstrate the VDJtools post-analysis software, TCR beta repertoires were profiled from the peripheral blood of more than 10 young patients with multiple sclerosis. The multiple sclerosis patients were children and adolescents ranging in age from about 6 to 17 years. Overall study results and their limits: The control group was slightly older than the multiple sclerosis patient group. Significantly higher frequencies in patients than in controls were found for several TRBV segments, including TRBV5-6, TRBV5-1 and TRBV20-1. Significantly lower normalized Chao1 diversity was found in multiple sclerosis patients than in controls, suggesting substantial peripheral T-cell clonal expansion. Direct clustering with F measure revealed strong co-clustering of samples prepared in the same batch, which led to a batch-effect correction.

The sequenced sample was blood. The sequence was obtained from a girl aged 5 to 17 with multiple sclerosis. The chain is assembled from TRBV7-2 and TRBJ2-3; the D gene lacks a confident call. The DNA is TGTGCCAGCAGCTTAACGCTTTCCCCGGCAGATACGCAGTATTTT. This translates into CASSLTLSPADTQYF.